This passage covers 17 T cell receptor beta chains from one sample sequenced in a study of pediatric ulcerative colitis. Profiling relied on immunoSEQ multiplex PCR, and the TCRdb table lists in-frame clones only, not all of them. The sample consists of over 10,000 clones, approximately 80% of them appearing once. The rectum was sampled with one to two pinch biopsies at colonoscopy. The sample comprised gut tissue. The source of these receptors is a boy aged 5-17 years who was a control in a study of pediatric ulcerative colitis.

The rearrangement uses TRBV7-6 and TRBJ1-5, with 9 bases that match TRBD1. Trimming took 1 base from V and 7 from J; bases not matched to a gene: 8. The CDR3 loop spans 16 amino acids. Germline V gives CDR1 SGHVS, CDR2 FNYEAQ. CDR3 residues: CASSLGGDRARQPQHF. The CDR3 nucleotides read TGTGCCAGCAGCTTAGGGGGGGACAGGGCAAGGCAGCCCCAGCATTTT.

This rearrangement joins TRBV7-6 to TRBJ2-2; perhaps TRBD1 as D (5 bases). Trimming stripped 4 bases from V and 6 bases from J, with 9 bases between. The V gene's germline CDR1 is SGHVS and CDR2 FNYEAQ. The CDR3 consists of 13 residues. The CDR3 reads CASSSPGSGELFF. For the CDR3, the DNA is TGTGCCAGCAGCTCCCCAGGGTCCGGGGAGCTGTTTTTT.

The V gene is TRBV29-1, the J gene TRBJ2-7, with unresolved D. This CDR3 region has 14 residues. V gave up 0 bases and J gave up 0 bases, with 9 bases separating them. Germline V CDR1 and CDR2: SQVTM, ANQGSEA. The CDR3 DNA follows: TGCAGCGTTGAAGAGAGTGCGGCCTCCTACGAGCAGTACTTC. Encoded protein: CSVEESAASYEQYF.

This clone showed up just a few times. The V call is TRBV5-1, the J call TRBJ2-5; 10 positions match TRBD1. Germline V gene lookup returns CDR1 SGHRS and CDR2 YFSETQ. V shed 2 bases, J shed 2 bases, and the junction held 9 bases outside the gene matches. The CDR3 covers 17 residues. The CDR3 protein is CASSFQTGGAGQETQYF. Written as DNA, the CDR3 is TGCGCCAGCAGCTTTCAGACAGGGGGCGCGGGTCAAGAGACCCAGTACTTC. Based on the CDR3 plus reference TRBV5-1 and TRBJ2-5, the full variable domain is KAGVTQTPRYLIKTRGQQVTLSCSPISGHRSVSWYQQTPGQGLQFLFEYFSETQRNKGNFPGRFSGRQFSNSRSEMNVSTLELGDSALYLCASSFQTGGAGQETQYFGPGTRLLVL.

This chain links TRBV19 with TRBJ2-3, with TRBD2 matching over 7 bases. Unmatched junction bases numbered 6, after V lost 5 bases and J lost 10 bases. Per germline, CDR1 LNHDA and CDR2 SQIVND (reference sequence). The length of the CDR3 is 12 residues. CDR3 protein: CASSLAGAAQYF. In DNA form, the CDR3 reads TGTGCCAGTAGTCTCGCGGGAGCGGCGCAGTATTTT.

V is TRBV6-5 and J is TRBJ2-3; 13 bases align to TRBD2. The germline gives CDR1 MNHEY, CDR2 SVGAGI. CDR3 length equals 12 residues. J gave up 14 bases and V 2 bases, and 1 base lay outside the gene matches. The CDR3 is CASSYGTSGMYF. CDR3 nucleotides: TGTGCCAGCAGTTACGGGACTAGCGGGATGTATTTT.

This clone counts as medium-sized. J is TRBJ1-3 and V is TRBV29-1, with D perhaps matching TRBD1 (6 bases). Germline V gene data show CDR1 as SQVTM and CDR2 as ANQGSEA. There are 13 residues in the CDR3. Deletions cut 6 bases from V and 3 bases from J, with 12 bases between. The CDR3 protein is CSVLRGGGNTIYF. DNA for the CDR3: TGCAGCGTCCTCAGGGGTGGTGGAAACACCATATATTTT.

This rearrangement joins TRBV28 to TRBJ1-6, with D hard to call. V was trimmed by 3 bases and J by 4 bases, leaving 10 bases between them. Germline V lookup: CDR1 MDHEN, CDR2 SYDVKM. This CDR3 contains 15 residues. Here the CDR3 DNA reads TGTGCCAGCAGTTTTGGCAGTCGATATAATTCACCCCTCCACTTT. Translation gives CASSFGSRYNSPLHF.

The chain carries TRBV29-1 and TRBJ2-5; the D gene is possibly TRBD2 (6 bases). CDR3 length equals 14 residues. The V gene's germline CDR1 is SQVTM and CDR2 ANQGSEA. Deletions cut 4 bases from V and 3 bases from J, with 15 bases between. The CDR3 loop reads CSVAVAGREETQYF. The CDR3 DNA reads TGCAGCGTTGCCGTCGCGGGGCGAGAAGAGACCCAGTACTTC.

This chain uses TRBV7-8 with TRBJ2-5, with D unresolved. The CDR3 sequence is 13 residues long. Germline CDR1 reads SGHVS; CDR2 reads FQNEAQ. Trimming took 5 bases from V and 4 from J, leaving 11 bases between them. The DNA of the CDR3 is TGTGCCAGCAGCCCGAGCACGCCAGAGACCCAGTACTTC. Residues: CASSPSTPETQYF.

The chain recombines TRBV5-6 with TRBJ2-5, with TRBD1 as a possible D gene (5 bases). The germline V gene encodes CDR1 SGHDT and CDR2 YYEEEE. CDR3 size: 13 residues. V was cut by 0 bases and J by 5 bases, with 8 bases left in between. CDR3 region: CASSLGQMETQYF. The CDR3 coding sequence is TGTGCCAGCAGCTTGGGACAGATGGAGACCCAGTACTTC.

About this clone itself: Relative to the germline gene, one junction end is altered; a read error may explain this. V gene TRBV20-1 combines with J gene TRBJ1-2; D not certain. CDR1 is DFQATT and CDR2 is SNEGSKA in the germline V gene (reference sequence). CDR3 size: 8 residues. The DNA for the CDR3 is TGCAGTGCTAGCCCCCACTGCTTC. Translated, it gives CSASPHCF.

The V call is TRBV6-6, the J call TRBJ1-1; possibly TRBD1 for D (5 bases). Germline values: CDR1 MNHNY, CDR2 SVGAGI (reference sequence). Between the trimmed V and J ends, which lost 7 bases and 5 bases, there was a span of 20 bases. The CDR3 length is 15 residues. The CDR3 region is CASKGRGDSGTEAFF. In nucleotides, the CDR3 is TGTGCCAGCAAGGGACGAGGGGACTCGGGAACTGAAGCTTTCTTT.

By frequency in the sample, this clone is medium-sized. The rearrangement uses TRBV6-5 and TRBJ2-1; D is possibly TRBD2 (6 bases). CDR3 length equals 15 residues. CDR1 MNHEY and CDR2 SVGAGI come from the germline V gene. V lost 2 bases to trimming and J lost 5 bases, with 13 bases between them. The CDR3 loop is CASSYVRETDNEQFF. The CDR3 DNA is TGTGCCAGCAGTTACGTTCGGGAGACGGACAATGAGCAGTTCTTC.

V is TRBV5-1 and J is TRBJ1-2; D gene unclear. The CDR3 spans 16 residues. Looked up from germline, CDR1 is SGHRS and CDR2 is YFSETQ. Trimming removed 4 bases at V and 1 base at J, with 17 bases between. The CDR3 DNA reads as TGCGCCAGCAGCCCGCGGCCAGACGTGTTTAACTATGGCTACACCTTC. It codes for CASSPRPDVFNYGYTF.

The V and J genes are TRBV6-6 and TRBJ2-1; possibly TRBD2 for D (5 bases). V was clipped by 5 bases and J by 4 bases, with 18 bases between them. Germline CDR1 and CDR2: MNHNY and SVGAGI (reference sequence). The CDR3 spans 16 residues. The CDR3 protein is CASSPGLGGDYNEQFF. CDR3 nucleotides: TGTGCCAGCAGTCCCGGACTCGGTGGGGATTACAATGAGCAGTTCTTC.

The chain links TRBV25-1 to TRBJ2-5; D remains ambiguous. V lost 3 bases, J lost 0 bases, and 11 bases lay in between. Germline V gene lookup returns CDR1 MGHDK and CDR2 SYGVNS. This CDR3 has 15 amino acids. CDR3 DNA: TGTGCCAGCAGTGACAAGTCCCACTACCAAGAGACCCAGTACTTC. It specifies CASSDKSHYQETQYF.